This TCR beta chain was documented in a study of CD8+ T cells in alopecia areata. The wider study: Treated patients swallowed 5 to 10 mg of oral tofacitinib twice daily. Patients in the study were on tofacitinib for 6 to 18 months, then off it for 6 months.

TCR sequencing used cDNA made by reverse transcription of extracted RNA. The table came from immunoSEQ multiplex PCR; TCRdb's copy has only in-frame clones and leaves some out. The table includes about 130,000 clones, 58% detected once. Turning to this clone: Its antigen is not known. One end of the junction is discordant with germline, which a read error may explain.

This CDR3 has 16 amino acids. CDR1 is SGHRS and CDR2 is YFSETQ in the germline V gene. Study conclusions and caveats: Tissue-resident alphabeta T cells belonging to normal skin likewise get sequenced within scalp specimens.

This sequence originates from a human donor with alopecia areata. The sample in question was CD4+ T cells sorted from blood, obtained at week 0. The V call is TRBV5-1, the J call TRBJ2-6; tentatively, D is TRBD1 (6 bases). CDR3 nucleotide sequence: TGCGCCAGCAGCGTACAGGGCACCTCTCGGGCCAACGTCCTGACTTTC. Translated, it gives CASSVQGTSRANVLTF.